The 30 T cell receptor beta chains below were found in one sample sequenced in a study of blood T cell repertoires in COVID-19 (TCRdb year 2020). Receptor amplification or capture employed the immunoSEQ multiplex PCR assay. The source is immuneACCESS, and TCRdb retained only in-frame sequences with V and J called. Part of the clones is not carried over; for the studies checked, unresolved V genes explain less than half of this, and the remainder is unexplained. The sample profile shows more than 100,000 clones; nearly 90% of them were found once. 3.5% to 4% of the sample comes from the top ten. What was sequenced was peripheral blood. The receptors originated from a woman in her fifties or sixties with COVID-19, enrolled during active disease.

The chain combines TRBV12-3 or TRBV12-4 with TRBJ1-4; D gene uncertain. V was cut by 3 bases and J by 8 bases, with 7 bases left in between. CDR3 length: 12 amino acids. CDR3 sequence (DNA): TGTGCCAGCAGTTTTATCGTGGAAAAACTGTTTTTT. It specifies CASSFIVEKLFF.

The chain is built from TRBV5-1 and TRBJ1-1; tentatively, D is TRBD1 (6 bases). With 4 bases removed from V and 5 bases from J, the gap between germline ends came to 15 bases. The CDR3 totals 14 residues. The germline V gene has CDR1 SGHRS and CDR2 YFSETQ. The CDR3 DNA is TGCGCCAGCAGCCCTGGACAGTCTAATACTGAAGCTTTCTTT. Amino acid sequence: CASSPGQSNTEAFF.

The sample holds one count of this clone. The chain combines TRBV2 with TRBJ1-6; 9 bases agree with TRBD1. From germline, CDR1 is SNHLY and CDR2 FYNNEI. The J segment lost 8 bases and the V segment lost 6 bases, leaving 5 bases of the junction unmatched. The CDR3 sequence is 14 residues long. CDR3 residues: CASSVTGGDSPLHF. The CDR3 nucleotides read TGTGCCAGCAGCGTTACAGGGGGCGATTCACCCCTCCACTTT.

The chain is built from TRBV7-2 and TRBJ1-2; 9 bases agree with TRBD1. Germline CDR1 is SGHTA and CDR2 is FQGNSA. The CDR3 length is 15 residues. V lost 5 bases and J lost 8; bases outside the gene matches: 12. The CDR3 DNA follows: TGTGCCAGCAGCGGAGGACAGGGGCCGTATGGCGGCTACACCTTC. This encodes CASSGGQGPYGGYTF.

This clone was observed a handful of times. CDR3 amino acids: CASGSIGGISQPQHF. For the CDR3, the DNA is TGTGCCAGCGGGTCAATAGGGGGCATTAGTCAGCCCCAGCATTTT. J is TRBJ1-5 and V is TRBV7-2, with 7 bases that match TRBD1. With V trimmed by 8 bases and J by 6 bases, 13 bases remained unmatched. The CDR3 totals 15 residues. Germline values: CDR1 SGHTA, CDR2 FQGNSA.

This clone was observed a handful of times. V and J are TRBV2 and TRBJ2-1; no clear D. The germline V and J ends were trimmed by 6 bases and 4 bases, with 7 bases remaining between them. The CDR3 is made up of 12 amino acids. CDR1 and CDR2 (germline): SNHLY, FYNNEI. In nucleotides, the CDR3 is TGTGCCAGCAGCCAGTGGTACAATGAGCAGTTCTTC. Translated, it gives CASSQWYNEQFF.

The chain is built from TRBV11-3 and TRBJ2-3; D possibly corresponds to TRBD2 (6 bases). The CDR3 extends over 15 amino acids. Per the germline V gene, CDR1 is SGHNT and CDR2 is YENEEA. V lost 5 bases and J lost 2, with 14 bases in between. The CDR3: CASSRTGLLTDTQYF. CDR3 DNA: TGTGCCAGCAGCCGTACTGGACTACTCACAGATACGCAGTATTTT.

This chain joins TRBV7-2 and TRBJ1-6, with D maybe TRBD1 (5 bases). This CDR3 has 16 residues. Trimming left V 2 bases short and J 5 bases short, with 13 bases between. Germline values: CDR1 SGHTA, CDR2 FQGNSA. In nucleotides, the CDR3 is TGTGCCAGCAGCTTACGGTCAGGGTTTAATAATTCACCCCTCCACTTT. Protein product: CASSLRSGFNNSPLHF.

The chain has TRBV3-1 (or the pseudogene TRBV3-2) and TRBJ1-1; the D gene is possibly TRBD1 (5 bases). Germline V gives CDR1 LGHDT, CDR2 YNNKEL (reference sequence). V lost 6 bases and J 6 bases, leaving 11 bases between the germline ends. This CDR3 has 12 residues. CDR3 coding DNA: TGTGCCAGCAGACGTAAAGGGGCTGAAGCTTTCTTT. It translates to CASRRKGAEAFF.

This chain uses TRBV5-1 with TRBJ1-2; TRBD1 is a possible D gene (6 bases). This CDR3 is 14 amino acids long. V lost 4 bases to trimming and J lost 5 bases, with 15 bases between them. Germline CDR1 SGHRS, CDR2 YFSETQ. In DNA, the CDR3 is TGCGCCAGCAGCACCCAGGGGAGGGAATATGGCTACACCTTC. It translates to CASSTQGREYGYTF.

This clone appeared once. The rearrangement links TRBV29-1 to TRBJ1-2; TRBD1 might be the D (6 bases). The V end lost 6 bases, the J end lost 6 bases, and 26 bases lay between the germline ends. The germline V gene has CDR1 SQVTM and CDR2 ANQGSEA. The CDR3 consists of 16 residues. In DNA form, the CDR3 reads TGCAGCGTGAATGTGTTGGACAGCCATAACCGACATGGCTACACCTTC. Translation gives CSVNVLDSHNRHGYTF.

The genes are TRBV5-1 and TRBJ1-3; D call uncertain. This CDR3 spans 15 amino acids. In germline, CDR1 is SGHRS, CDR2 YFSETQ. V lost 2 bases and J 0 bases, leaving 9 bases between the germline ends. For the CDR3, the DNA is TGCGCCAGCAGCTTTGCAGGCCCCTCTGGAAACACCATATATTTT. As protein: CASSFAGPSGNTIYF.

The rearrangement joins TRBV3-1 (or the pseudogene TRBV3-2) to TRBJ1-4; D not resolved. CDR3 length equals 15 residues. V was pared by 0 bases and J by 7 bases, with 12 bases between. The germline gives CDR1 LGHDT, CDR2 YNNKEL (reference sequence). CDR3 loop: CASSQDFGGFEKLFF. The CDR3 DNA is TGTGCCAGCAGCCAAGATTTTGGAGGGTTTGAAAAACTGTTTTTT.

This chain links TRBV29-1 with TRBJ1-2; 9 bases are shared with TRBD1. V gave up 7 bases and J gave up 8 bases; unmatched junction bases: 11. This CDR3 contains 13 residues. CDR1 and CDR2 (germline): SQVTM, ANQGSEA. This CDR3 reads CSGDLQGAIGYTF. CDR3 DNA: TGCAGCGGCGATCTACAGGGGGCAATCGGCTACACCTTC.

The chain has TRBV5-5 and TRBJ2-6; D is perhaps TRBD2 (5 bases). The ends were cut back, 3 bases at V and 2 bases at J, with 15 bases in the middle. Germline loops: CDR1 SGHKS, CDR2 YYEKEE (reference sequence). The CDR3 runs to 17 residues. Written as DNA, the CDR3 is TGTGCCAGCAGCTCCGGGGAAAGGATGGCTGGGGCCAACGTCCTGACTTTC. The encoded protein is CASSSGERMAGANVLTF.

The CDR3 DNA reads TGTGCCAGCAGCCAAGATCAAGGGGCCACAGATACGCAGTATTTT. It specifies CASSQDQGATDTQYF. V and J are TRBV3-1 (or the pseudogene TRBV3-2) and TRBJ2-3, with D maybe TRBD1 (5 bases). V lost 0 bases and J 2 bases, leaving 9 bases between the germline ends. Germline loops: CDR1 LGHDT, CDR2 YNNKEL (reference sequence). This CDR3 has 15 amino acids.

This sequence joins TRBV6-5 and TRBJ1-4; TRBD1 matches at 9 bases. This CDR3 region has 14 residues. After removal of 10 bases from V and 8 bases from J, the junction contained 11 bases not matched to a gene. CDR1 is MNHEY and CDR2 is SVGAGI in the germline V gene. CDR3: CATHRGRIGEKLFF. CDR3 nucleotides: TGTGCCACTCACAGGGGGCGGATAGGAGAAAAACTGTTTTTT.

This clone was observed a few times. The chain combines TRBV6-5 with TRBJ1-1; 7 bases match TRBD1. Losses at the gene ends were 4 bases for V and 3 bases for J; bases not matched to a gene: 5. Germline V gene lookup returns CDR1 MNHEY and CDR2 SVGAGI. The CDR3 loop spans 14 amino acids. CDR3 DNA: TGTGCCAGCAGTTCCAGGGGGTCCTACACTGAAGCTTTCTTT. Its translation is CASSSRGSYTEAFF.

The V gene is TRBV11-2, the J gene TRBJ1-2, with D maybe TRBD1 (6 bases). V was trimmed by 6 bases and J by 13 bases, leaving 15 bases between them. CDR3 length equals 11 residues. The germline V gene has CDR1 SGHAT and CDR2 FQNNGV. The DNA of the CDR3 is TGTGCCAGCAGTCCACAGGGAGCATCCACCTTC. It is translated as CASSPQGASTF.

V and J are TRBV19 and TRBJ2-1; 8 positions match TRBD1. This CDR3 has 14 amino acids. V shed 4 bases, J shed 5 bases, and the junction held 4 bases outside the gene matches. CDR1 and CDR2 (germline): LNHDA, SQIVND (reference sequence). CDR3 sequence reads: CASSRTGIDNEQFF. The CDR3 coding sequence is TGTGCCAGTAGTAGGACAGGGATCGACAATGAGCAGTTCTTC.

J is TRBJ1-6 and V is TRBV21-1; TRBD1 is the table's D call and was not checked against the DNA. TRBV21-1 is described as a pseudogene. The CDR3 totals 21 residues. The CDR3 is CASSKRYWGTRIKRDSSPLHF. DNA for the CDR3: TGTGCCAGCAGCAAACGATACTGGGGGACAAGAATAAAAAGGGATAGTTCACCCCTCCACTTT.

V gene TRBV27 combines with J gene TRBJ2-1, with D possibly being TRBD2 (6 bases). CDR3 length: 16 residues. V was trimmed by 4 bases and J by 4 bases, leaving 17 bases between them. Germline V gene data show CDR1 as MNHEY and CDR2 as SMNVEV (reference sequence). The CDR3 loop is CASSSALAGSYNEQFF. The CDR3 nucleotides are TGTGCCAGCAGTTCCGCCCTGGCGGGGTCTTACAATGAGCAGTTCTTC.

This chain links TRBV19 with TRBJ2-3; 10 bases fit TRBD2. The CDR3 consists of 14 residues. The V gene end was trimmed by 7 bases and the J gene end by 5 bases; junction bases not matched to a gene: 6. Germline values: CDR1 LNHDA, CDR2 SQIVND (reference sequence). The CDR3 DNA sequence: TGTGCCAGTAATAGGGCTAGCGGGGGAGATACGCAGTATTTT. Translating it yields CASNRASGGDTQYF.

The chain has TRBV4-3 and TRBJ2-5; a possible D gene is TRBD1 (6 bases). This CDR3 comprises 16 residues. Trimming left V 0 bases short and J 4 bases short, with 15 bases between. Per the germline V gene, CDR1 is LGHNA and CDR2 is YSLEER. CDR3 nucleotide sequence: TGCGCCAGCAGCCAAGATTTAAACAGGGTCGGAGAGACCCAGTACTTC. It translates to CASSQDLNRVGETQYF.

The rearrangement uses TRBV6-5 and TRBJ2-7; 7 bases line up with TRBD1. Germline-derived CDR1 and CDR2 are MNHEY and SVGAGI. This CDR3 is 12 amino acids long. V was pared by 6 bases and J by 3 bases, with 2 bases of the junction left unmatched. For the CDR3, the DNA is TGTGCCAGCAGACAGGGGCACTACGAGCAGTACTTC. It codes for CASRQGHYEQYF.

This rearrangement joins TRBV5-8 to TRBJ1-2; D is unclear. Germline V gene lookup returns CDR1 SGHTS and CDR2 YDEGEE. This CDR3 is 15 amino acids long. V lost 3 bases, J lost 5 bases, and 17 bases lay in between. The CDR3 DNA follows: TGTGCCAGCAGCTCGTATACGGGTGGAGGGTATGGCTACACCTTC. Translated: CASSSYTGGGYGYTF.

In this sample, this clone turned up once. V usage is TRBV5-6 and J usage is TRBJ1-2; D might be TRBD1 (6 bases). CDR1 and CDR2 from the germline V gene are SGHDT and YYEEEE. This CDR3 has 15 amino acids. Trimming removed 4 bases at V and 3 bases at J, with 16 bases between. The CDR3 region is CASSTQGWADYGYTF. As DNA, the CDR3 is TGTGCCAGCAGCACACAGGGATGGGCGGACTATGGCTACACCTTC.

Note on this clone: The CDR3 end shows no conserved phenylalanine or tryptophan, and so a read error is likely. The DNA is left out, because the CDR3 cannot be placed on it with certainty; the CDR3 is given as TCRdb lists it. The chain employs TRBV4-2 and TRBJ1-2; TRBD1 is the table's D call, not checked against the DNA. The CDR3 length equals 14 residues, ends included. Germline V gene lookup returns CDR1 LGHNA and CDR2 YNFKEQ. Here the CDR3 reads CASSQSGFGGTGFL.

Remarks on this clone: In the same sample, other DNA sequences code for this CDR3. The chain is built from TRBV18 and TRBJ1-5, with D maybe TRBD1 (5 bases). Trimming left V 1 base short and J 2 bases short, with 6 bases between. Germline V CDR1 and CDR2: KGHSH, LQKENI. The CDR3 is 14 amino acids. The CDR3 DNA sequence: TGTGCCAGCTCACCACAAGGGGGCAATCAGCCCCAGCATTTT. Translation gives CASSPQGGNQPQHF.

V and J are TRBV18 and TRBJ2-7; perhaps TRBD1 as D (6 bases). The CDR3 loop spans 15 amino acids. Germline V gives CDR1 KGHSH, CDR2 LQKENI. V was shortened by 2 bases and J by 2 bases, with 13 bases between the two germline ends. Written as DNA, the CDR3 is TGTGCCAGCTCACCAAGACAGGTCCCAACCTACGAGCAGTACTTC. It codes for CASSPRQVPTYEQYF.